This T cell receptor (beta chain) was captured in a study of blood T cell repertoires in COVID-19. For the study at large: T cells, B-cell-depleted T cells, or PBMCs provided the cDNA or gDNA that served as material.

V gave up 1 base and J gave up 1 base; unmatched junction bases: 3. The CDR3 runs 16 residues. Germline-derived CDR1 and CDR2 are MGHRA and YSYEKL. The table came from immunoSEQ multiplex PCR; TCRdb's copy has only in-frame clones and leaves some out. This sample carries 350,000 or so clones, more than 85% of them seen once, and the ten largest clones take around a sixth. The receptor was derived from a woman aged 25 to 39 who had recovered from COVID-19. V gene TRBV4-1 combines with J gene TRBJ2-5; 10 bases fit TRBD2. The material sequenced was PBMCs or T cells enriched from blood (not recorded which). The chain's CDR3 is CASSQARTSGQETQYF. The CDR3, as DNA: TGCGCCAGCAGCCAAGCCCGGACTAGCGGCCAAGAGACCCAGTACTTC.